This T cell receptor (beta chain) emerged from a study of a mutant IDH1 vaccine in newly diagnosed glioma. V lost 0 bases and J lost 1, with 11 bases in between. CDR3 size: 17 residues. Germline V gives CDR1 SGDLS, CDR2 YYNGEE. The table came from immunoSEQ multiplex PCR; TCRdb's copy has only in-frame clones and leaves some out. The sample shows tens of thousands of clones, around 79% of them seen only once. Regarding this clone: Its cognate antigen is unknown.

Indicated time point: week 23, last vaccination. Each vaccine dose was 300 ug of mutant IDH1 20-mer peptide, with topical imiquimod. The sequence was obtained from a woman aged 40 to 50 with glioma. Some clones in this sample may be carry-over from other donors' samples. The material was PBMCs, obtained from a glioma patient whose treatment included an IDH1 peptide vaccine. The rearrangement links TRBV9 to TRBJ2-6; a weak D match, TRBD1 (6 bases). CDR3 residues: CASSVAVRGSGANVLTF. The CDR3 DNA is TGTGCCAGCAGCGTAGCAGTCAGGGGTTCTGGGGCCAACGTCCTGACTTTC.